These 32 T cell receptor beta chains were all obtained from the same sample, sequenced in a study of control samples from healthy donors and cancer patients. Method: immunoSEQ multiplex PCR; TCRdb's copy keeps in-frame clones and lacks some. The sample yields roughly 120,000 clones, 85% to 90% seen once. The sequenced sample was PBMCs. These receptors came from a woman aged 60-75 years with lung cancer.

This clone was observed a single time. The chain is built from TRBV29-1 and TRBJ2-1; 7 bases line up with TRBD2. The CDR3 runs to 14 residues. Germline V gene lookup returns CDR1 SQVTM and CDR2 ANQGSEA. V lost 8 bases and J lost 4; bases outside the gene matches: 11. The CDR3 DNA is TGCAGCTCGGGCGGGAGTCAGAGGTACAATGAGCAGTTCTTC. Its translation is CSSGGSQRYNEQFF.

The chain has TRBV6-6 and TRBJ1-3, with a weak D call TRBD1 (5 bases). CDR3 size: 16 residues. Trimming shortened V by 2 bases and J by 3 bases, and 14 bases separated the two germline ends. Germline V gene sequence: CDR1 MNHNY, CDR2 SVGAGI (reference sequence). The CDR3 DNA follows: TGTGCCAGCAGTTACGGAGGCAGGGAGGTTGGAAACACCATATATTTT. This translates into CASSYGGREVGNTIYF.

This clone has a single count. The chain recombines TRBV19 with TRBJ1-1; TRBD1 aligns across 10 bases. J lost 1 base, V lost 9 bases, and 8 bases had no gene match. CDR3 length equals 15 residues. Germline CDR1 and CDR2: LNHDA and SQIVND (reference sequence). CDR3 DNA: TGTGCCAGCGCCGGGACAGGGGCCTGGAACACTGAAGCTTTCTTT. Amino acid sequence: CASAGTGAWNTEAFF.

This clone occurred once. The J gene is TRBJ1-2, the V gene TRBV6-5; the D gene is possibly TRBD1 (6 bases). This CDR3 comprises 16 residues. Germline CDR1 MNHEY, CDR2 SVGAGI. Trimming took 1 base from V and 4 from J, leaving 16 bases between them. The CDR3 reads CASSYFQPDSLYGYTF. The CDR3 DNA reads as TGTGCCAGCAGTTACTTCCAACCGGACAGCCTCTATGGCTACACCTTC.

CDR3 bases: TGTGCCAGCAGCCAAGATTCCCCGGTTTGGGAAGAGACCCAGTACTTC. Encoded protein: CASSQDSPVWEETQYF. The chain uses TRBV3-1 (or the pseudogene TRBV3-2) and TRBJ2-5, with unresolved D. Germline loops: CDR1 LGHDT, CDR2 YNNKEL (reference sequence). The germline V and J ends were trimmed by 0 bases and 3 bases, with 14 bases remaining between them. The CDR3 is made up of 16 amino acids.

V is TRBV7-9 and J is TRBJ2-4; no firm D call. This CDR3 has 15 amino acids. Looked up from germline, CDR1 is SEHNR and CDR2 is FQNEAQ (reference sequence). The V gene lost 1 base and the J gene lost 3 bases, with 10 bases spanning the gap. This CDR3 is CASSLVVGGKNIQYF. In DNA, the CDR3 is TGTGCCAGCAGCTTAGTAGTTGGCGGCAAAAACATTCAGTACTTC.

The chain carries TRBV9 and TRBJ1-5, with D perhaps matching TRBD1 (5 bases). Deletions cut 3 bases from V and 2 bases from J, with 12 bases between. CDR3 size: 15 residues. Germline CDR1 SGDLS, CDR2 YYNGEE. CDR3 sequence (DNA): TGTGCCAGCAGCGCCGGGGCGCAGGGCAATCAGCCCCAGCATTTT. This translates into CASSAGAQGNQPQHF.

This chain connects TRBV5-3 to TRBJ1-6; 7 nucleotides match TRBD1. TRBV5-3 counts as an open reading frame of uncertain function. With V trimmed by 3 bases and J by 6 bases, 12 bases remained unmatched. The CDR3 extends over 17 amino acids. This CDR3 reads CARSSRPGGNGNSPLHF. CDR3 nucleotides: TGTGCCAGAAGCTCAAGACCAGGGGGTAACGGTAATTCACCCCTCCACTTT.

The V call is TRBV7-9, the J call TRBJ1-4; no clear D. Germline CDR1 is SEHNR and CDR2 is FQNEAQ (reference sequence). Trimming shortened V by 1 base and J by 5 bases, and 8 bases separated the two germline ends. The CDR3 contains 14 residues. The CDR3 nucleotides read TGTGCCAGCAGCTTAGTCCCGATGAATGAAAAACTGTTTTTT. Translating gives CASSLVPMNEKLFF.

The CDR3 spells CATSDSGEWLAGYTDTQYF. The DNA of the CDR3 is TGTGCCACCAGTGATTCGGGGGAATGGCTAGCGGGGTACACAGATACGCAGTATTTT. The chain has TRBV24-1 and TRBJ2-3, with 9 positions matching TRBD2. The germline V gene has CDR1 KGHDR and CDR2 SFDVKD. This CDR3 has 19 amino acids. Losses at the gene ends were 2 bases for V and 2 bases for J; bases not matched to a gene: 13.

This clone has a handful of counts. The chain is built from TRBV5-5 and TRBJ1-6; 9 positions agree with TRBD1. J was trimmed by 6 bases and V by 4 bases; bases with no gene match: 2. The CDR3 consists of 14 residues. From germline, CDR1 is SGHKS and CDR2 YYEKEE (reference sequence). This CDR3 reads CASSADRGNSPLHF. The CDR3 nucleotides are TGTGCCAGCAGCGCGGACAGGGGTAATTCACCCCTCCACTTT.

V is TRBV27 and J is TRBJ1-2, with D tentatively TRBD1 (5 bases). Germline CDR1 is MNHEY and CDR2 is SMNVEV (reference sequence). V lost 3 bases to trimming and J lost 3 bases, with 14 bases between them. The CDR3 runs to 15 residues. The CDR3 DNA sequence: TGTGCCAGCAGTTTTGTCTCGCTGGGGCACTATGGCTACACCTTC. This sequence encodes CASSFVSLGHYGYTF.

The V and J genes are TRBV7-3 and TRBJ1-1, with TRBD1 as a possible D gene (5 bases). The germline V and J ends were trimmed by 0 bases and 1 base, with 9 bases remaining between them. The V gene's germline CDR1 is SGHTA and CDR2 FQGTGA. This CDR3 has 15 residues. Written as DNA, the CDR3 is TGTGCCAGCAGCTTAACGGGACTTAAGAACACTGAAGCTTTCTTT. This gives the protein CASSLTGLKNTEAFF.

The CDR3 DNA is TGTGCCAGCAGCGTGACTAGCGGGTTATTCTTC. This codes for CASSVTSGLFF. V usage is TRBV3-1 (or the pseudogene TRBV3-2) and J usage is TRBJ2-1; 10 positions agree with TRBD2. Looked up from germline, CDR1 is LGHDT and CDR2 is YNNKEL (reference sequence). CDR3 size: 11 residues. Trimming at V came to 5 bases and at J to 16 bases, leaving 5 bases not matched to a gene.

The chain recombines TRBV6-5 with TRBJ1-2; unclear D gene. Germline CDR1 MNHEY, CDR2 SVGAGI. Deletions cut 6 bases from V and 7 bases from J, with 18 bases between. CDR3 length: 14 residues. CDR3 nucleotides: TGTGCCAGCAGACCACCCCTCGAGGCGGGTGGCTACACCTTC. It codes for CASRPPLEAGGYTF.

The rearrangement uses TRBV6-2 or TRBV6-3 and TRBJ2-1; D uncertain. The germline V gene encodes CDR1 MNHEY and CDR2 SVGEGT. The V end was cut by 6 bases, the J end by 6 bases, with 18 bases between. CDR3 size: 15 residues. CDR3 DNA: TGTGCCAGCAGCCAGGACCTAGAAGGATTCAATGAGCAGTTCTTC. As protein: CASSQDLEGFNEQFF.

The chain couples TRBV19 to TRBJ2-1; D may be TRBD2 (6 bases). V lost 3 bases and J lost 6, with 12 bases in between. The V gene's germline CDR1 is LNHDA and CDR2 SQIVND (reference sequence). The CDR3 has 14 amino acids. The CDR3 reads CASSIGAGPNEQFF. The CDR3 DNA is TGTGCCAGTAGTATTGGAGCGGGCCCCAATGAGCAGTTCTTC.

The sample holds one count of this clone. The chain employs TRBV7-2 and TRBJ1-6, with D tentatively TRBD1 (5 bases). The CDR3 consists of 13 residues. The V end was cut by 0 bases, the J end by 11 bases, with 8 bases between. Germline V CDR1 and CDR2: SGHTA, FQGNSA. In DNA, the CDR3 is TGTGCCAGCAGCTTAGCCCAGGGAACACCCCTCCACTTT. The encoded protein is CASSLAQGTPLHF. Variable domain in full (rest from reference TRBV7-2 and TRBJ1-6): GAGVSQSPSNKVTEKGKDVELRCDPISGHTALYWYRQSLGQGLEFLIYFQGNSAPDKSGLPSDRFSAERTGGSVSTLTIQRTQQEDSAVYLCASSLAQGTPLHFGNGTRLTVT.

The rearrangement uses TRBV11-3 and TRBJ1-4; 8 bases map to TRBD1. The V gene's germline CDR1 is SGHNT and CDR2 YENEEA. The ends lost 4 bases at V and 10 bases at J; junction bases unmatched: 14. The CDR3 length is 16 residues. DNA of the CDR3: TGTGCCAGCAGCTACCCCCTGGCAGGGGGCCGGAGAAAACTGTTTTTT. Translating gives CASSYPLAGGRRKLFF. Variable domain in full (rest from reference TRBV11-3 and TRBJ1-4): EAGVVQSPRYKIIEKKQPVAFWCNPISGHNTLYWYLQNLGQGPELLIRYENEEAVDDSQLPKDRFSAERLKGVDSTLKIQPAELGDSAVYLCASSYPLAGGRRKLFFGSGTQLSVL.

J is TRBJ1-1 and V is TRBV7-3; D is uncertain. Trimming cost V 5 bases and J 0 bases, with 16 bases left between them. The germline V gene has CDR1 SGHTA and CDR2 FQGTGA. CDR3 length: 16 amino acids. CDR3 loop: CASSARSAGMNTEAFF. In DNA form, the CDR3 reads TGTGCCAGCAGCGCCCGTTCGGCGGGTATGAACACTGAAGCTTTCTTT.

V gene TRBV5-8 combines with J gene TRBJ1-5; D is unclear. CDR1 is SGHTS, CDR2 YDEGEE, per germline. The CDR3 spans 17 residues. V was cut by 0 bases and J by 0 bases, with 13 bases left in between. As DNA, the CDR3 is TGTGCCAGCAGCTTGGTTTCAATTTCAGATAGCAATCAGCCCCAGCATTTT. Protein: CASSLVSISDSNQPQHF. The entire variable domain, with the rest obtained from reference TRBV5-8 and TRBJ1-5, is as follows: EAGVTQSPTHLIKTRGQQATLRCSPISGHTSVYWYQQALGLGLQFLLWYDEGEERNRGNFPPRFSGRQFPNYSSELNVNALELEDSALYLCASSLVSISDSNQPQHFGDGTRLSIL.

The chain employs TRBV7-8 and TRBJ1-1; the D is unclear. CDR1 is SGHVS and CDR2 is FQNEAQ in the germline V gene. The CDR3 is made up of 11 amino acids. V was trimmed by 1 base and J by 8 bases, leaving 5 bases between them. CDR3 sequence reads: CASSLGGEAFF. CDR3 nucleotides: TGTGCCAGCAGCTTAGGGGGAGAAGCTTTCTTT.

The genes are TRBV12-3 or TRBV12-4 and TRBJ2-1; maybe TRBD2 (6 bases). Trimming left V 8 bases short and J 6 bases short, with 11 bases between. The CDR3 contains 12 residues. CDR3 region: CASRLVRNEQFF. The CDR3 region has the DNA TGTGCCAGCCGACTAGTACGCAATGAGCAGTTCTTC.

This clone has a single count. This chain connects TRBV6-6 to TRBJ2-1, with TRBD2 matching 11 bases. CDR1 is MNHNY, CDR2 SVGAGI, per germline (reference sequence). The CDR3 spans 16 residues. The ends lost 6 bases at V and 5 bases at J; junction bases unmatched: 9. CDR3 sequence: CASSSGLAGGDNEQFF. CDR3 nucleotide sequence: TGTGCCAGCAGCTCAGGCCTAGCGGGGGGCGACAATGAGCAGTTCTTC.

The J gene is TRBJ1-6, the V gene TRBV19; 10 bases are a match to TRBD1. Trimming removed 1 base from V and 6 bases from J; junction bases left unmatched: 3. This CDR3 region has 16 residues. Per the germline V gene, CDR1 is LNHDA and CDR2 is SQIVND (reference sequence). The CDR3 here is CASSIAGTGVNSPLHF. CDR3 sequence (DNA): TGTGCCAGTAGTATAGCAGGGACAGGGGTTAATTCACCCCTCCACTTT.

The genes are TRBV7-3 and TRBJ2-1; D is possibly TRBD1 (7 bases). Germline V lookup: CDR1 SGHTA, CDR2 FQGTGA. The CDR3 spans 15 residues. V was cut by 4 bases and J by 0 bases, with 10 bases left in between. The CDR3 DNA follows: TGTGCCAGCAGCTCGCAGGGGGGCTCCTACAATGAGCAGTTCTTC. Its translation: CASSSQGGSYNEQFF.

The rearrangement links TRBV7-9 to TRBJ2-1; D perhaps matches TRBD2 (6 bases). Trimming pared 6 bases from V and 11 bases from J, leaving 11 bases between. Germline assignment: CDR1 SEHNR and CDR2 FQNEAQ (reference sequence). The CDR3 covers 11 residues. The CDR3: CASSRREKQFF. CDR3 DNA: TGTGCCAGCAGTCGCCGGGAGAAGCAGTTCTTC.

This clone was counted a few times. The genes are TRBV30 and TRBJ2-7, with D tentatively TRBD1 (5 bases). The CDR3 covers 14 residues. Trimming stripped 0 bases from V and 0 bases from J, with 9 bases between. Germline lookup yields CDR1 GTSNPN and CDR2 SVGIG (reference sequence). This CDR3 reads CAWSVVTGSYEQYF. The CDR3 DNA follows: TGTGCCTGGAGTGTCGTCACAGGCTCCTACGAGCAGTACTTC. Filled out from reference TRBV30 and TRBJ2-7, the complete variable domain reads SQTIHQWPATLVQPVGSPLSLECTVEGTSNPNLYWYRQAAGRGLQLLFYSVGIGQISSEVPQNLSASRPQDRQFILSSKKLLLSDSGFYLCAWSVVTGSYEQYFGPGTRLTVT.

This sequence joins TRBV9 and TRBJ2-4; D not certain. Looked up from germline, CDR1 is SGDLS and CDR2 is YYNGEE. This CDR3 comprises 15 residues. Trimming pared 0 bases from V and 6 bases from J, leaving 13 bases between. The CDR3 nucleotides read TGTGCCAGCAGCGTAGGTGATGGAATGGGAAACATTCAGTACTTC. Translating gives CASSVGDGMGNIQYF.

The chain joins TRBV6-5 to TRBJ2-5; 13 bases map to TRBD2. This CDR3 spans 15 amino acids. Trimming at V came to 6 bases and at J to 5 bases, leaving 6 bases not matched to a gene. Germline values: CDR1 MNHEY, CDR2 SVGAGI. CDR3 protein: CASSRGLAGDETQYF. The CDR3 DNA sequence: TGTGCCAGCAGCCGCGGACTAGCGGGAGATGAGACCCAGTACTTC.

The rearrangement uses TRBV2 and TRBJ1-2; possibly TRBD1 for D (5 bases). Germline V CDR1 and CDR2: SNHLY, FYNNEI. V was clipped by 2 bases and J by 5 bases, with 18 bases between them. CDR3 size: 16 residues. CDR3 residues: CASSESVGGRGYGYTF. The CDR3 nucleotides are TGTGCCAGCAGTGAATCTGTAGGTGGCCGGGGGTATGGCTACACCTTC.

As for this clone: One end of the junction is discordant with germline, which a read error may explain. This chain connects TRBV2 to TRBJ2-2, with D perhaps assigned TRBD1 or TRBD2 (6 bases each). The germline V gene has CDR1 SNHLY and CDR2 FYNNEI. This CDR3 comprises 16 residues. This CDR3 reads CASSEVGGKNAGELFF. DNA of the CDR3: TGTGCCAGCAGTGAAGTGGGGGGCAAGAACGCCGGGGAGCTGTTTTTT. The complete variable domain, with remaining parts taken from reference TRBV2 and TRBJ2-2, reads EPEVTQTPSHQVTQMGQEVILRCVPISNHLYFYWYRQILGQKVEFLVSFYNNEISEKSEIFDDQFSVERPDGSNFTLKIRSTKLEDSAMYFCASSEVGGKNAGELFFGEGSRLTVL.